A single sample is the source of the 10 T cell receptor beta chains below, sequenced in a study of T-cell memory formation after mild COVID-19. Each CDR3 protein is one row after TCRdb ran MiXCR on the 5' RACE reads. Of under 400,000 distinct CDR3 sequences in the sample, 28% were seen once. The sample comprised PBMCs or a T cell subset sorted from them (not recorded which). The source is an adult woman who had mild COVID-19 (a few samples of this study predate the infection). Cell type and time point are not known.

The J gene is TRBJ1-2, the V gene TRBV12-3 or TRBV12-4; 7 bases align to TRBD1. The CDR3 contains 15 residues. V shed 4 bases and J 5 bases; nucleotides not matched to a gene: 10. The CDR3 region has the DNA TGTGCCAGCAGTTCCAGCGGGACAGCTCATTATGGCTACACCTTC. It yields the protein CASSSSGTAHYGYTF.

A few counts support this clonotype. The chain links TRBV15 to TRBJ2-1; D is unclear. Trimming removed 3 bases at V and 3 bases at J, with 12 bases between. CDR1 and CDR2 (germline): LNHNV, YYDKDF (reference sequence). The CDR3 runs 15 residues. The chain's CDR3 is CATSRDQTVYNEQFF. CDR3 DNA: TGTGCCACCAGCAGGGACCAGACTGTCTACAATGAGCAGTTCTTC.

This CDR3 is CASSPRDGGVYNEQFF. The CDR3 DNA reads as TGTGCCAGCAGCCCGCGGGACGGAGGAGTTTACAATGAGCAGTTCTTC. This sequence joins TRBV7-9 and TRBJ2-1; D might be TRBD2 (6 bases). Germline V gene sequence: CDR1 SEHNR, CDR2 FQNEAQ (reference sequence). The CDR3 is made up of 16 amino acids. Trimming shortened V by 5 bases and J by 4 bases, and 18 bases separated the two germline ends.

This chain links TRBV14 with TRBJ1-2; D may be TRBD1 (5 bases). This CDR3 comprises 14 residues. The germline V and J ends were trimmed by 0 bases and 2 bases, with 7 bases remaining between them. The germline V gene has CDR1 SGHDN and CDR2 FVKESK. CDR3 loop: CASSQDWGNYGYTF. The CDR3 DNA reads TGTGCCAGCAGCCAAGACTGGGGGAACTATGGCTACACCTTC.

The gene calls are TRBV7-2 and TRBJ2-3; D tentatively reads TRBD1 or TRBD2 (5 bases each). Per germline, CDR1 SGHTA and CDR2 FQGNSA. The CDR3 is made up of 15 amino acids. The V and J ends lost 0 bases and 5 bases respectively, with 12 bases between them. This CDR3 is CASSLARDLKDTQYF. Written as DNA, the CDR3 is TGTGCCAGCAGCTTAGCTAGGGACCTCAAAGATACGCAGTATTTT.

J is TRBJ2-7 and V is TRBV7-9, with D unclear. The CDR3 has 14 amino acids. The V gene lost 0 bases and the J gene lost 0 bases, with 6 bases spanning the gap. Germline CDR1 is SEHNR and CDR2 is FQNEAQ (reference sequence). In DNA, the CDR3 is TGTGCCAGCAGCTTAGCCGCAATCTCCTACGAGCAGTACTTC. The encoded protein is CASSLAAISYEQYF.

In its sample, this clonotype was seen a few times. The chain recombines TRBV29-1 with TRBJ2-7, with D perhaps TRBD1 or TRBD2 (5 bases each). The CDR3 covers 13 residues. The germline CDR1 and CDR2 sequences are SQVTM and ANQGSEA. V was shortened by 7 bases and J by 0 bases, with 13 bases between the two germline ends. The CDR3 nucleotides read TGCAGCGGTTTGGGTGGGGGCTCCTACGAGCAGTACTTC. This codes for CSGLGGGSYEQYF.

This rearrangement joins TRBV5-1 to TRBJ2-7, with a weak D call TRBD2 (6 bases). CDR1 and CDR2 (germline): SGHRS, YFSETQ. V lost 4 bases to trimming and J lost 1 base, with 12 bases between them. The CDR3 spans 14 residues. CDR3 in amino acids: CASSPTSWSYEQYF. The DNA of the CDR3 is TGCGCCAGCAGCCCAACTAGCTGGTCCTACGAGCAGTACTTC.

The chain couples TRBV7-9 to TRBJ2-3; D perhaps matches TRBD2 (5 bases). The CDR3 consists of 16 residues. The V end lost 3 bases, the J end lost 2 bases, and 15 bases lay between the germline ends. Germline assignment: CDR1 SEHNR and CDR2 FQNEAQ (reference sequence). CDR3: CASSFGRTSSTDTQYF. CDR3 in DNA: TGTGCCAGCAGCTTCGGACGGACTTCGTCCACAGATACGCAGTATTTT. Variable domain in full (rest from reference TRBV7-9 and TRBJ2-3): DTGVSQNPRHKITKRGQNVTFRCDPISEHNRLYWYRQTLGQGPEFLTYFQNEAQLEKSRLLSDRFSAERPKGSFSTLEIQRTEQGDSAMYLCASSFGRTSSTDTQYFGPGTRLTVL.

The rearrangement uses TRBV9 and TRBJ2-2; 8 bases are shared with TRBD1. CDR3 length equals 17 residues. The V gene end was trimmed by 4 bases and the J gene end by 3 bases; junction bases not matched to a gene: 11. Germline CDR1 is SGDLS and CDR2 is YYNGEE. The CDR3 protein is CASSPQGGNLYTGELFF. In DNA form, the CDR3 reads TGTGCCAGCAGCCCACAGGGGGGCAATCTCTACACCGGGGAGCTGTTTTTT.